The 21 T cell receptor beta chains listed next were all sequenced from one sample in a study of cytomegalovirus exposure and HLA in healthy donors. In the PCR, 60 Vbeta and 13 Jbeta primers were used. Sequenced by immunoSEQ multiplex PCR; TCRdb stores in-frame clones only, minus some. This repertoire shows 160,000 or so clones, about three quarters found once; its top ten account for around 2.5%. The material sequenced was PBMCs. The receptors were gathered from a female donor in good health and CMV-seronegative.

The rearrangement links TRBV7-9 to TRBJ1-4, with 7 positions matching TRBD1. CDR1 and CDR2 from the germline V gene are SEHNR and FQNEAQ (reference sequence). This CDR3 has 15 residues. V dropped 5 bases and J dropped 3; count of bases not matched to a gene: 6. CDR3 residues: CASSPRDRSNEKLFF. The DNA of the CDR3 is TGTGCCAGCAGCCCGCGGGACAGATCTAATGAAAAACTGTTTTTT.

The gene calls are TRBV30 and TRBJ2-5, with D perhaps TRBD2 (5 bases). The germline gives CDR1 GTSNPN, CDR2 SVGIG (reference sequence). This CDR3 region has 12 residues. The CDR3 spells CGVGNTGETQYF. The CDR3 DNA reads as TGTGGTGTCGGGAACACGGGAGAGACCCAGTACTTC. Filled out from reference TRBV30 and TRBJ2-5, the complete variable domain reads SQTIHQWPATLVQPVGSPLSLECTVEGTSNPNLYWYRQAAGRGLQLLFYSVGIGQISSEVPQNLSASRPQDRQFILSSKKLLLSDSGFYLCGVGNTGETQYFGPGTRLLVL.

This chain connects TRBV28 to TRBJ2-7; TRBD2 aligns across 7 bases. Germline V gene lookup returns CDR1 MDHEN and CDR2 SYDVKM. The CDR3 is 14 amino acids. J lost 2 bases, V lost 3 bases, and 4 bases had no gene match. Here the CDR3 DNA reads TGTGCCAGCAGTTTGATTGGGAGGGCCTACGAGCAGTACTTC. It is translated as CASSLIGRAYEQYF.

CDR3 sequence (DNA): TGTGCCAGTAGTGTCGGGACAGGCCGGCTACTCTACGAGCAGTACTTC. Translating gives CASSVGTGRLLYEQYF. This chain joins TRBV19 and TRBJ2-7; 8 bases map to TRBD1. Germline V CDR1 and CDR2: LNHDA, SQIVND (reference sequence). The CDR3 contains 16 residues. The V and J ends lost 5 bases and 3 bases, in that order; junction bases with no gene match: 12. The complete variable domain, with remaining parts taken from reference TRBV19 and TRBJ2-7, reads DGGITQSPKYLFRKEGQNVTLSCEQNLNHDAMYWYRQDPGQGLRLIYYSQIVNDFQKGDIAEGYSVSREKKESFPLTVTSAQKNPTAFYLCASSVGTGRLLYEQYFGPGTRLTVT.

In the case of this clone: A junction boundary mismatches the germline segment, possibly from a read error. The rearrangement links TRBV7-9 to TRBJ2-7, with TRBD2 matching over 10 bases. The CDR3 totals 13 residues. The germline V gene has CDR1 SEHNR and CDR2 FQNEAQ (reference sequence). The CDR3 region has the DNA TGTTCCAGCAGCCTAGCGGGAGTCTACGAGCAGTACTTC. Its translation: CSSSLAGVYEQYF.

The chain links TRBV10-3 to TRBJ2-7, with 9 nucleotides matching TRBD2. From germline, CDR1 is ENHRY and CDR2 SYGVKD. The V and J ends lost 6 bases and 4 bases, in that order; junction bases with no gene match: 7. CDR3 length: 14 residues. Here the CDR3 DNA reads TGTGCCATCAGAAGTGGCGGGAGGGAATACGAGCAGTACTTC. Protein sequence: CAIRSGGREYEQYF.

The V and J genes are TRBV19 and TRBJ2-3, with TRBD1 matching over 7 bases. This CDR3 region has 14 residues. The germline V gene encodes CDR1 LNHDA and CDR2 SQIVND (reference sequence). The V and J ends lost 1 base and 3 bases, in that order; junction bases with no gene match: 1. The CDR3 coding sequence is TGTGCCAGTAGTATAGTGGACAGGACAGATACGCAGTATTTT. This translates into CASSIVDRTDTQYF.

This rearrangement joins TRBV28 to TRBJ2-7, with D maybe TRBD1 (5 bases). Germline CDR1 reads MDHEN; CDR2 reads SYDVKM. Trimming pared 4 bases from V and 2 bases from J, leaving 6 bases between. The CDR3 sequence is 12 residues long. The CDR3 loop reads CASSSTAYEQYF. CDR3 DNA: TGTGCCAGCAGTTCGACAGCCTACGAGCAGTACTTC.

Remarks on this clone: The germline gene is not matched at one end of the junction; a read error may be the cause. The rearrangement joins TRBV4-1 to TRBJ2-5; 8 bases line up with TRBD2. Germline V gene data show CDR1 as MGHRA and CDR2 as YSYEKL. CDR3 size: 14 residues. CDR3 residues: CASSPRTSFVTQYF. The CDR3 DNA reads as TGTGCCAGCAGCCCCCGGACTAGCTTTGTGACCCAGTACTTC.

The chain recombines TRBV29-1 with TRBJ2-2, with D tentatively TRBD1 (6 bases). Germline CDR1 reads SQVTM; CDR2 reads ANQGSEA. The CDR3 is 14 residues long. Trimming removed 6 bases at V and 1 base at J, with 12 bases between. CDR3: CSVRATGNTGELFF. The CDR3 DNA sequence: TGCAGCGTACGGGCGACAGGGAACACCGGGGAGCTGTTTTTT.

This chain links TRBV9 with TRBJ1-2, with 7 nucleotides matching TRBD1. The CDR3 length is 14 residues. The germline V gene has CDR1 SGDLS and CDR2 YYNGEE. Losses at the gene ends were 5 bases for V and 1 base for J; bases not matched to a gene: 5. The DNA for the CDR3 is TGTGCCAGCAGGCAGGGGGAGAATAACTATGGCTACACCTTC. This sequence encodes CASRQGENNYGYTF.

The rearrangement joins TRBV19 to TRBJ2-5; 8 nucleotides match TRBD1. Germline lookup yields CDR1 LNHDA and CDR2 SQIVND (reference sequence). There are 15 residues in the CDR3. Losses at the gene ends were 6 bases for V and 1 base for J; bases not matched to a gene: 7. The CDR3 coding sequence is TGTGCCAGTAGGGCGGCAGGGGGCCCCCAAGAGACCCAGTACTTC. This codes for CASRAAGGPQETQYF.

The rearrangement joins TRBV28 to TRBJ2-1; D possibly corresponds to TRBD2 (6 bases). The CDR3 spans 17 residues. Trimming took 3 bases from V and 5 from J, leaving 20 bases between them. From germline, CDR1 is MDHEN and CDR2 SYDVKM. The CDR3 bases are TGTGCCAGCAGTTTTAGCCCCCAAGGGAGGCTAAACAATGAGCAGTTCTTC. Translation gives CASSFSPQGRLNNEQFF.

V usage is TRBV6-6 and J usage is TRBJ1-5; D remains ambiguous. The V gene's germline CDR1 is MNHNY and CDR2 SVGAGI (reference sequence). The CDR3 runs to 12 residues. Trimming took off 10 bases at V and 9 bases at J, with 16 bases between the two ends. In DNA, the CDR3 is TGTGCCACCTCGCCCCGGGGAGGGCCCCAGCATTTT. Its translation: CATSPRGGPQHF.

The CDR3 protein is CATSIDRGRTEAFF. The DNA for the CDR3 is TGTGCCACCAGCATAGATAGGGGAAGAACTGAAGCTTTCTTT. The chain links TRBV15 to TRBJ1-1, with D perhaps matching TRBD1 (5 bases). Between the trimmed V and J ends, which lost 4 bases and 5 bases, there was a span of 14 bases. The CDR3 loop spans 14 amino acids. Germline V CDR1 and CDR2: LNHNV, YYDKDF (reference sequence).

The chain combines TRBV7-9 with TRBJ2-5; TRBD2 aligns across 10 bases. Germline CDR1 is SEHNR and CDR2 is FQNEAQ (reference sequence). J gave up 4 bases and V 0 bases, and 2 bases lay outside the gene matches. The length of the CDR3 is 15 residues. CDR3 protein: CASSLALAGVETQYF. The CDR3 coding sequence is TGTGCCAGCAGCTTAGCTCTAGCGGGAGTAGAGACCCAGTACTTC.

This chain links TRBV30 with TRBJ1-1, with D maybe TRBD1 (5 bases). CDR1 is GTSNPN, CDR2 SVGIG, per germline (reference sequence). With 3 bases removed from V and 1 base from J, the gap between germline ends came to 21 bases. There are 17 residues in the CDR3. The CDR3 DNA sequence: TGTGCCTGGAGGGGTGGGCGGGGCCGAATCCGGAACACTGAAGCTTTCTTT. Its translation: CAWRGGRGRIRNTEAFF.

The chain links TRBV7-2 to TRBJ2-5; a possible D gene is TRBD2 (5 bases). V gave up 11 bases and J gave up 5 bases, with 24 bases separating them. The germline gives CDR1 SGHTA, CDR2 FQGNSA. The CDR3 has 15 amino acids. The CDR3 protein is CAARGSARGFETQYF. DNA of the CDR3: TGTGCCGCGAGAGGGAGCGCCAGAGGGTTTGAGACCCAGTACTTC.

This chain connects TRBV9 to TRBJ1-3; D remains unclear. This CDR3 comprises 14 residues. Germline-derived CDR1 and CDR2 are SGDLS and YYNGEE. V lost 0 bases, J lost 4 bases, and 8 bases lay in between. The CDR3 sequence: CASSVDDWGNTIYF. The CDR3 nucleotides are TGTGCCAGCAGCGTAGACGACTGGGGAAACACCATATATTTT.

This clone has a handful of counts. This chain joins TRBV10-3 and TRBJ2-7; no clear D. V dropped 2 bases and J dropped 2 bases, with 16 bases sitting between them. Germline lookup yields CDR1 ENHRY and CDR2 SYGVKD. CDR3 length: 16 residues. CDR3 coding DNA: TGTGCCATCAGTGAGAAGAGTGGGCAGTTTCCCTACGAGCAGTACTTC. This translates into CAISEKSGQFPYEQYF.

This rearrangement joins TRBV28 to TRBJ1-2; D is perhaps TRBD1 (6 bases). The CDR3 is 17 residues long. V lost 6 bases, J lost 5 bases, and 25 bases lay in between. Germline V gene data show CDR1 as MDHEN and CDR2 as SYDVKM. The CDR3 DNA reads TGTGCCAGCAGATCCGGGGGGCGGGCCAGAAAGGGATATGGCTACACCTTC. It specifies CASRSGGRARKGYGYTF.